This TCR beta chain was captured by sequencing in a study of cytomegalovirus exposure and HLA in healthy donors. Regarding this clone: Its antigen is unknown.

Whole-study results and caveats: When analyzed later, a missense DCLRE1C variant was found to be linked to TCR beta V- and J-gene trimming. Most TCRs appeared rarely, but some public TCRs recurred in many donors.

From germline, CDR1 is SEHNR and CDR2 FQNEAQ (reference sequence). Deletions cut 5 bases from V and 9 bases from J, with 14 bases between. The CDR3 extends over 13 amino acids. PCR was performed using 60 Vbeta and 13 Jbeta primers. Per the authors' pipeline: The authors later counted 70 million to 80 million unique TCR beta chains, 9 million to 14 million of them shared. Sequencing was performed with immunoSEQ multiplex PCR; in TCRdb, only in-frame clones are kept and a portion is missing. Clonal size and the V and J genes are those of that table, whereas D and trimming came from the DNA. This table has about 110,000 clones, approximately 80% appearing once.

This chain uses TRBV7-9 with TRBJ1-5; TRBD1 is a possible D gene (6 bases). Sequencing was carried out using PBMCs. The origin of this receptor is a female donor in good health and CMV-seropositive. CDR3 protein: CASSPSGGGPQHF. The CDR3 DNA sequence: TGTGCCAGCAGCCCAAGTGGGGGCGGGCCCCAGCATTTT.